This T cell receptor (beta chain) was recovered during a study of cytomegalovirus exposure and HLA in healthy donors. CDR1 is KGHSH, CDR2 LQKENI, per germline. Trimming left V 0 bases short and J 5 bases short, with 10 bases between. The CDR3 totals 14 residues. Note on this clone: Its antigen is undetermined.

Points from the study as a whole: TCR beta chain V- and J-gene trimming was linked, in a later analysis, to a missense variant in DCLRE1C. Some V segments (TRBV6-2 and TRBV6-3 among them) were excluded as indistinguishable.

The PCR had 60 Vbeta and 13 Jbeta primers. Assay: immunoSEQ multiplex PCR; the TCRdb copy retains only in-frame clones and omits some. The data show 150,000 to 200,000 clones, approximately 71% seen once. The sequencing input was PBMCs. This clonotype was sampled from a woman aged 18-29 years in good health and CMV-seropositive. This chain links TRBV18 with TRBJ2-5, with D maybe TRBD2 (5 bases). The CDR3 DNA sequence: TGTGCCAGCTCACCACCCGAGTGGAGGGAGACCCAGTACTTC. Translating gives CASSPPEWRETQYF.